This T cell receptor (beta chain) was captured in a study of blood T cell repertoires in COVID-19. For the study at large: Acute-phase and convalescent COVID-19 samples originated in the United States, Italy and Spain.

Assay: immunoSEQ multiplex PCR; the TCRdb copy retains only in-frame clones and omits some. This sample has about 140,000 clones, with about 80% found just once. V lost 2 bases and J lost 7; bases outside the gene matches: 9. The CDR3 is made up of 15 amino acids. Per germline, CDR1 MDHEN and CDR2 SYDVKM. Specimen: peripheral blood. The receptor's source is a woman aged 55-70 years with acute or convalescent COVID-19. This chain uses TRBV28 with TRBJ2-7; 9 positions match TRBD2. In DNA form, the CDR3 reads TGTGCCAGCAGTTTAGAGACTAGCGGCCTCCCGGAGCAGTACTTC. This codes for CASSLETSGLPEQYF.